These 26 T cell receptor beta chains share one sample of origin, sequenced in a study of T cells in Graves' hyperthyroidism and ophthalmopathy. TCR beta CDR3 regions were amplified from RNA transcripts. The HTBI primer set served for first-round RT-PCR of the TCR CDR3. TCRdb analysed the multiplex PCR reads with MiXCR anew, one entry per CDR3 protein. The table records 310,000 or so distinct CDR3 sequences, about a sixth of them present only once. The sequenced sample consisted of blood. Receptors originate from a woman aged 60-70 years with Graves' ophthalmopathy.

At least ten counts were recorded for this clonotype. The CDR3 sequence is CASSMGGLNTGELFF. The CDR3 DNA follows: TGTGCCAGCAGCATGGGGGGGTTGAACACCGGGGAGCTGTTTTTT. The V gene is TRBV12-3 or TRBV12-4, the J gene TRBJ2-2; 7 bases align to TRBD2. V shed 6 bases and J 1 base; nucleotides not matched to a gene: 5. The CDR3 contains 15 residues.

The sample holds many counts of this clonotype. The chain uses TRBV11-3 and TRBJ2-7; 8 positions agree with TRBD2. The CDR3 extends over 14 amino acids. J lost 0 bases, V lost 3 bases, and 1 base had no gene match. CDR1 and CDR2 (germline): SGHNT, YENEEA. The CDR3 DNA is TGTGCCAGCAGCTTTAGCGGGAACTCCTACGAGCAGTACTTC. Translated: CASSFSGNSYEQYF.

J is TRBJ2-7 and V is TRBV9; D may be TRBD2 (6 bases). The CDR3 loop spans 15 amino acids. Trimming shortened V by 3 bases and J by 8 bases, and 21 bases separated the two germline ends. Germline assignment: CDR1 SGDLS and CDR2 YYNGEE. For the CDR3, the DNA is TGTGCCAGCAGCGGGGGGTCCAGCGGGCCAGGCCAGCAGTACTTC. It yields the protein CASSGGSSGPGQQYF.

The chain combines TRBV28 with TRBJ1-2, with no clear D. This CDR3 comprises 14 residues. Germline CDR1 reads MDHEN; CDR2 reads SYDVKM. The ends were cut back, 7 bases at V and 7 bases at J, with 19 bases in the middle. CDR3 bases: TGTGCCAGCACCCACGGCGAGTCCTTCGGTGGCTACACCTTC. Its protein product is CASTHGESFGGYTF.

The table lists this clonotype with many counts. The chain couples TRBV7-2 to TRBJ2-1; 8 positions agree with TRBD1. The CDR3 consists of 13 residues. The J segment lost 8 bases and the V segment lost 5 bases, leaving 5 bases of the junction unmatched. The germline V gene encodes CDR1 SGHTA and CDR2 FQGNSA. CDR3 sequence reads: CASSQDRGHEQFF. The CDR3 nucleotides are TGTGCCAGCAGCCAAGACAGGGGCCATGAGCAGTTCTTC. Looking up the rest from reference TRBV7-2 and TRBJ2-1 gives the full variable domain: GAGVSQSPSNKVTEKGKDVELRCDPISGHTALYWYRQSLGQGLEFLIYFQGNSAPDKSGLPSDRFSAERTGGSVSTLTIQRTQQEDSAVYLCASSQDRGHEQFFGPGTRLTVL.

This clonotype was detected a few times. J is TRBJ1-3 and V is TRBV6-2 or TRBV6-3; 7 bases align to TRBD1. The CDR3 extends over 16 amino acids. V lost 11 bases to trimming and J lost 0 bases; unmatched junction nucleotides: 13. Per germline, CDR1 MNHEY and CDR2 SVGEGT. In DNA form, the CDR3 reads TGTGCCGGCACCAGGACAGGCACTACCTCTGGAAACACCATATATTTT. This codes for CAGTRTGTTSGNTIYF.

The sample holds many counts of this clonotype. V is TRBV6-1 and J is TRBJ2-3, with TRBD2 identical over 8 bases. This CDR3 contains 19 residues. With V trimmed by 7 bases and J by 10 bases, 28 bases remained unmatched. From germline, CDR1 is MNHNS and CDR2 SASEGT. The CDR3 DNA is TGTGCCAGCACTAACAGGTCTGGATGGCCGGGACTAGAGTTCAGGGCGCAGTATTTT. Translating gives CASTNRSGWPGLEFRAQYF.

At least ten counts were recorded for this clonotype. The chain's CDR3 is CASSSRGVGANVLTF. CDR3 DNA: TGTGCCAGCAGCTCCCGTGGGGTTGGGGCCAACGTCCTGACTTTC. The V call is TRBV11-1, the J call TRBJ2-6; D gene unclear. This CDR3 is 15 amino acids long. CDR1 is SGHAT, CDR2 FQDESV, per germline (reference sequence). V was pared by 4 bases and J by 3 bases, with 10 bases between.

In this sample, this clonotype turned up many times. The chain carries TRBV5-8 and TRBJ2-5; 7 bases fit TRBD2. The CDR3 runs to 15 residues. V gave up 0 bases and J gave up 2 bases; unmatched junction bases: 4. Germline V CDR1 and CDR2: SGHTS, YDEGEE. DNA for the CDR3: TGTGCCAGCAGCTTGGTCCTAGCGGAACAAGAGACCCAGTACTTC. Translation: CASSLVLAEQETQYF.

This clonotype was counted many times. The chain links TRBV3-1 to TRBJ2-7, with no clear D. CDR3 size: 13 residues. CDR1 is LGHDT, CDR2 YNNKEL, per germline (reference sequence). Trimming shortened V by 4 bases and J by 2 bases, and 9 bases separated the two germline ends. For the CDR3, the DNA is TGTGCCAGCAGCCTACTTGCTACCTACGAGCAGTACTTC. Translating gives CASSLLATYEQYF.

V and J are TRBV6-4 and TRBJ2-1; TRBD2 matches at 8 bases. Trimming at V came to 6 bases and at J to 8 bases, leaving 12 bases not matched to a gene. Germline V gene sequence: CDR1 MRHNA, CDR2 SNTAGT. The CDR3 loop spans 15 amino acids. The CDR3 reads CASRATSVGGDEQFF. CDR3 in DNA: TGTGCCAGCAGGGCGACTAGCGTAGGGGGGGATGAGCAGTTCTTC.

There are many counts of this clonotype. J is TRBJ1-5 and V is TRBV20-1; D call uncertain. Germline-derived CDR1 and CDR2 are DFQATT and SNEGSKA (reference sequence). The CDR3 has 12 residues. V lost 3 bases and J lost 4, with 7 bases in between. The CDR3 sequence is CSASEGNQPQHF. The CDR3 bases are TGCAGTGCTAGTGAGGGAAATCAGCCCCAGCATTTT.

This clonotype was detected many times. The V and J genes are TRBV7-9 and TRBJ2-5; no firm D call. Germline loops: CDR1 SEHNR, CDR2 FQNEAQ (reference sequence). CDR3 length equals 13 residues. Trimming removed 3 bases from V and 1 base from J, with 6 bases in between. The CDR3 coding sequence is TGTGCCAGCAGCTTCGGCAGCCAAGAGACCCAGTACTTC. Protein sequence: CASSFGSQETQYF.

This clonotype showed up many times. The V gene is TRBV6-2 or TRBV6-3, the J gene TRBJ1-5; a weak D match, TRBD1 (6 bases). With 5 bases removed from V and 6 bases from J, the gap between germline ends came to 11 bases. Germline V gene sequence: CDR1 MNHEY, CDR2 SVGEGT. The CDR3 sequence is 13 residues long. In DNA form, the CDR3 reads TGTGCCAGCAGTCAAAACAGGGCTCAGCCCCAGCATTTT. It codes for CASSQNRAQPQHF.

This clonotype has a count of ten or more. The gene calls are TRBV28 and TRBJ2-2; D is possibly TRBD1 (5 bases). Trimming took 3 bases from V and 4 from J, leaving 9 bases between them. CDR3 length: 14 amino acids. In germline, CDR1 is MDHEN, CDR2 SYDVKM. The CDR3 sequence: CASSFAGPTGELFF. DNA for the CDR3: TGTGCCAGCAGTTTCGCAGGGCCCACCGGGGAGCTGTTTTTT.

This clonotype has ten or more counts. V and J are TRBV9 and TRBJ2-7; D not resolved. This CDR3 is 14 amino acids long. Germline lookup yields CDR1 SGDLS and CDR2 YYNGEE. The V end lost 4 bases, the J end lost 2 bases, and 13 bases lay between the germline ends. CDR3 amino acids: CASSPTGQTYEQYF. CDR3 nucleotide sequence: TGTGCCAGCAGCCCCACGGGTCAAACCTACGAGCAGTACTTC.

In this sample, this clonotype turned up many times. The chain uses TRBV7-2 and TRBJ2-7; D possibly corresponds to TRBD1 (6 bases). This CDR3 is built from 13 residues. Trimming cost V 5 bases and J 2 bases, with 10 bases left between them. Germline values: CDR1 SGHTA, CDR2 FQGNSA. The CDR3 protein is CASSEGQTYEQYF. In DNA form, the CDR3 reads TGTGCCAGCAGCGAAGGACAGACCTACGAGCAGTACTTC.

This clonotype was observed many times. J is TRBJ2-2 and V is TRBV5-1, with unresolved D. The CDR3 consists of 15 residues. V was clipped by 5 bases and J by 0 bases, with 11 bases between them. Germline CDR1 SGHRS, CDR2 YFSETQ. CDR3 in DNA: TGCGCCAGCAGAGTCCCAACCTCGAACACCGGGGAGCTGTTTTTT. This codes for CASRVPTSNTGELFF. Together with reference TRBV5-1 and TRBJ2-2, the CDR3 gives the full variable domain: KAGVTQTPRYLIKTRGQQVTLSCSPISGHRSVSWYQQTPGQGLQFLFEYFSETQRNKGNFPGRFSGRQFSNSRSEMNVSTLELGDSALYLCASRVPTSNTGELFFGEGSRLTVL.

This rearrangement joins TRBV5-1 to TRBJ2-3; 9 bases are a match to TRBD2. J was trimmed by 4 bases and V by 6 bases; bases with no gene match: 6. The CDR3 contains 14 residues. The germline gives CDR1 SGHRS, CDR2 YFSETQ. CDR3 DNA sequence: TGCGCCAGCACGGCGGGGGGGGTGGCAGATACGCAGTATTTT. It is translated as CASTAGGVADTQYF.

This clonotype has a count of ten or more. The J gene is TRBJ2-2, the V gene TRBV11-2; D is unclear. Germline loops: CDR1 SGHAT, CDR2 FQNNGV. Trimming cost V 5 bases and J 5 bases, with 12 bases left between them. The CDR3 sequence is 14 residues long. This chain's CDR3 is CASSPFVWTGELFF. CDR3 coding DNA: TGTGCCAGCAGCCCATTTGTATGGACCGGGGAGCTGTTTTTT.

V and J are TRBV10-1 and TRBJ1-1; TRBD1 matches at 8 bases. This CDR3 has 14 amino acids. The V gene end was trimmed by 5 bases and the J gene end by 4 bases; junction bases not matched to a gene: 6. Germline V gene data show CDR1 as WNHNN and CDR2 as SYGVQD (reference sequence). CDR3 in amino acids: CASSPGGAVTEAFF. CDR3 DNA sequence: TGCGCCAGCAGTCCAGGGGGCGCGGTCACTGAAGCTTTCTTT.

A word on this clonotype: A much larger clone differs by one base, so this may be a read error. The chain has TRBV20-1 and TRBJ2-1, with D perhaps matching TRBD1 or TRBD2 (6 bases each). Germline assignment: CDR1 DFQATT and CDR2 SNEGSKA (reference sequence). This CDR3 is built from 13 residues. Trimming removed 3 bases at V and 10 bases at J, with 16 bases between. As DNA, the CDR3 is TGCAGTGCTAGCACCGGGGGCGGCTACGAGCAGTTCTTC. Residues: CSASTGGGYEQFF.

The table lists this clonotype with a few counts. The junction shows a germline mismatch at one end, possibly a read error. This rearrangement joins TRBV7-3 to TRBJ2-5; D is perhaps TRBD1 (5 bases). CDR1 is SGHTA, CDR2 FQGTGA, per germline. CDR3 length: 14 residues. The CDR3, as DNA: TGTGCCAGCAGCTTAACGATCGGACAAGGGACCCAGTACTTC. Amino acid sequence: CASSLTIGQGTQYF.

At least ten counts were recorded for this clonotype. V gene TRBV27 combines with J gene TRBJ2-1, with 8 bases identical to TRBD2. V lost 1 base and J lost 2; bases outside the gene matches: 4. Germline V gene lookup returns CDR1 MNHEY and CDR2 SMNVEV (reference sequence). This CDR3 is 16 amino acids long. The CDR3 nucleotides read TGTGCCAGCAGTTTATACGGCGGGAGGACCTACAATGAGCAGTTCTTC. Translating it yields CASSLYGGRTYNEQFF.

This clonotype was detected ten times or more. The chain combines TRBV27 with TRBJ1-1; 7 bases line up with TRBD1. This CDR3 is built from 15 residues. The V segment lost 0 bases and the J segment 7 bases; nucleotides outside the gene matches: 8. Germline CDR1 and CDR2: MNHEY and SMNVEV (reference sequence). The CDR3: CASSLSYGQGVEAFF. CDR3 coding DNA: TGTGCCAGCAGTTTATCATATGGGCAGGGGGTTGAAGCTTTCTTT.

This clonotype was found many times. The genes are TRBV12-3 or TRBV12-4 and TRBJ1-5; 8 bases are a match to TRBD1. With V trimmed by 4 bases and J by 2 bases, 7 bases remained unmatched. The CDR3 sequence is 16 residues long. CDR3 loop: CASSSSAGGGNQPQHF. Written as DNA, the CDR3 is TGTGCCAGCAGTTCCTCGGCAGGGGGCGGCAATCAGCCCCAGCATTTT.